Presented here are 16 T cell receptor beta chains from one specimen sequenced in a study of blood T cell repertoires in COVID-19. Repertoires were generated with immunoSEQ multiplex PCR, while TCRdb's copy carries only in-frame clones and drops some. The sample holds 25,000 to 30,000 clones, approximately 80% seen once. The sample consisted of peripheral blood. The source is a woman in her 70s with acute or convalescent COVID-19.

The chain employs TRBV7-2 and TRBJ2-2; 9 bases fit TRBD2. This CDR3 has 14 residues. The V and J ends lost 5 bases and 4 bases, in that order; junction bases with no gene match: 2. Germline loops: CDR1 SGHTA, CDR2 FQGNSA. As DNA, the CDR3 is TGTGCCAGCAGCCGCGGGGGGGCCACCGGGGAGCTGTTTTTT. Amino acid sequence: CASSRGGATGELFF.

The chain recombines TRBV6-1 with TRBJ1-6, with TRBD1 identical over 11 bases. This CDR3 has 16 amino acids. The germline V gene has CDR1 MNHNS and CDR2 SASEGT. The trim removed 4 bases at V and 5 bases at J, leaving 4 bases unmatched. The CDR3 protein is CASSGWTGGHNSPLHF. As DNA, the CDR3 is TGTGCCAGCAGTGGATGGACAGGGGGCCATAATTCACCCCTCCACTTT.

A single count supports this clone. This chain's CDR3 is CASGLARLAGPSDEQFF. The CDR3 DNA sequence: TGTGCCAGCGGGCTAGCCCGACTAGCGGGCCCCAGTGATGAGCAGTTCTTC. This sequence joins TRBV28 and TRBJ2-1, with 10 bases matching TRBD2. This CDR3 has 17 residues. With V trimmed by 8 bases and J by 8 bases, 18 bases remained unmatched. In germline, CDR1 is MDHEN, CDR2 SYDVKM.

This clone showed up just a few times. J is TRBJ1-5 and V is TRBV7-8; the D is unclear. Trimming took 1 base from V and 1 from J, leaving 8 bases between them. The CDR3 is made up of 15 amino acids. CDR1 SGHVS and CDR2 FQNEAQ come from the germline V gene. Here the CDR3 reads CASSLVAQSNQPQHF. CDR3 DNA: TGTGCCAGCAGCTTAGTCGCTCAGAGCAATCAGCCCCAGCATTTT. Full variable domain (outside the CDR3, taken from reference TRBV7-8 and TRBJ1-5): GAGVSQSPRYKVAKRGQDVALRCDPISGHVSLFWYQQALGQGPEFLTYFQNEAQLDKSGLPSDRFFAERPEGSVSTLKIQRTQQEDSAVYLCASSLVAQSNQPQHFGDGTRLSIL.

The chain carries TRBV5-6 and TRBJ2-5, with 8 nucleotides matching TRBD1. From germline, CDR1 is SGHDT and CDR2 YYEEEE. The V gene end was trimmed by 4 bases and the J gene end by 5 bases; junction bases not matched to a gene: 10. The CDR3 covers 15 residues. DNA for the CDR3: TGTGCCAGCAGCGTTCCGGGACAGGTCTATGAGACCCAGTACTTC. Protein product: CASSVPGQVYETQYF.

This clone was found a few times. V and J are TRBV6-5 and TRBJ1-2; unclear D gene. The CDR3 length is 12 residues. V lost 11 bases and J lost 6, with 16 bases in between. The germline gives CDR1 MNHEY, CDR2 SVGAGI. CDR3 amino acids: CAVTAGKDGYTF. CDR3 nucleotide sequence: TGTGCCGTAACGGCGGGGAAGGATGGCTACACCTTC.

CDR3 nucleotides: TGTGCCAGCGAGGGAGGAGTTGATGGCTACACCTTC. Its translation: CASEGGVDGYTF. The chain couples TRBV2 to TRBJ1-2; D is uncertain. The CDR3 covers 12 residues. The germline CDR1 and CDR2 sequences are SNHLY and FYNNEI. Trimming stripped 8 bases from V and 6 bases from J, with 13 bases between.

About this clone: The junction departs from germline at one end; a sequencing error may be responsible. V is TRBV25-1 and J is TRBJ1-6; TRBD1 agrees at 8 bases. The germline CDR1 and CDR2 sequences are MGHDK and SYGVNS. The CDR3 length is 15 residues. The DNA of the CDR3 is TGTGCCAGCCCTGCCATGACAGGGGATAATTCACCCCTCCACTTC. Translation: CASPAMTGDNSPLHF.

This clone was seen a handful of times. The J gene is TRBJ1-3, the V gene TRBV7-9, with 9 bases fitting TRBD1. V dropped 1 base and J dropped 5; count of bases not matched to a gene: 6. Germline V gene sequence: CDR1 SEHNR, CDR2 FQNEAQ (reference sequence). There are 16 residues in the CDR3. The CDR3 nucleotides are TGTGCCAGCAGCTTAGAAACAGGGGGCCTTAGAAACACCATATATTTT. This encodes CASSLETGGLRNTIYF.

This clone has a single count. CDR3 sequence reads: CATSREGRAGGELFF. CDR3 coding DNA: TGTGCCACCAGCAGAGAGGGCAGGGCAGGCGGGGAGCTGTTTTTT. The chain joins TRBV15 to TRBJ2-2, with D perhaps matching TRBD1 (5 bases). This CDR3 spans 15 amino acids. Per germline, CDR1 LNHNV and CDR2 YYDKDF (reference sequence). Trimming shortened V by 0 bases and J by 7 bases, and 12 bases separated the two germline ends.

The CDR3 region has the DNA TGTGCCAGCAGCCTAAGGTCCGGGACAGGTAGAAATGAGCAGTTCTTC. This encodes CASSLRSGTGRNEQFF. The V and J genes are TRBV7-3 and TRBJ2-1; 8 nucleotides line up with TRBD1. Germline CDR1 is SGHTA and CDR2 is FQGTGA. The V gene end was trimmed by 5 bases and the J gene end by 7 bases; junction bases not matched to a gene: 13. This CDR3 region has 16 residues.

The CDR3 sequence is CASSQGGETQYF. The CDR3 DNA is TGTGCCAGCAGTCAGGGGGGAGAGACCCAGTACTTC. The V gene is TRBV2, the J gene TRBJ2-5; D is perhaps TRBD1 (7 bases). CDR3 length equals 12 residues. The germline V gene encodes CDR1 SNHLY and CDR2 FYNNEI. V gave up 5 bases and J gave up 4 bases, with 8 bases separating them.

The rearrangement joins TRBV18 to TRBJ1-2; D possibly corresponds to TRBD1 (6 bases). Trimming stripped 4 bases from V and 7 bases from J, with 13 bases between. Germline-derived CDR1 and CDR2 are KGHSH and LQKENI. The CDR3 loop spans 13 amino acids. The CDR3: CASSLDRTGGYTF. The CDR3 DNA reads as TGTGCCAGCTCACTTGACAGGACCGGTGGCTACACCTTC. Combining the CDR3 with reference TRBV18 and TRBJ1-2 gives the whole variable domain NAGVMQNPRHLVRRRGQEARLRCSPMKGHSHVYWYRQLPEEGLKFMVYLQKENIIDESGMPKERFSAEFPKEGPSILRIQQVVRGDSAAYFCASSLDRTGGYTFGSGTRLTVV.

The chain recombines TRBV25-1 with TRBJ2-4; 7 bases are shared with TRBD1. The CDR3 totals 15 residues. Trimming removed 3 bases from V and 1 base from J; junction bases left unmatched: 3. The germline gives CDR1 MGHDK, CDR2 SYGVNS. In nucleotides, the CDR3 is TGTGCCAGCAGTGACACAGGGGACGCCAAAAACATTCAGTACTTC. Translating it yields CASSDTGDAKNIQYF. Full variable domain (rest looked up from reference TRBV25-1 and TRBJ2-4): EADIYQTPRYLVIGTGKKITLECSQTMGHDKMYWYQQDPGMELHLIHYSYGVNSTEKGDLSSESTVSRIRTEHFPLTLESARPSHTSQYLCASSDTGDAKNIQYFGAGTRLSVL.

The chain is built from TRBV28 and TRBJ2-1, with TRBD2 identical over 8 bases. The CDR3 extends over 15 amino acids. CDR1 MDHEN and CDR2 SYDVKM come from the germline V gene. V trimming: 6 bases; J trimming: 0 bases; junction bases outside the gene matches: 4. The CDR3 loop reads CASSSAGGSYNEQFF. CDR3 nucleotides: TGTGCCAGCAGCTCGGCGGGAGGCTCCTACAATGAGCAGTTCTTC.

The chain employs TRBV4-2 and TRBJ2-5; D may be TRBD1 (6 bases). The CDR3 sequence is 16 residues long. Germline V gives CDR1 LGHNA, CDR2 YNFKEQ. V was pared by 0 bases and J by 5 bases, with 16 bases between. The chain's CDR3 is CASSQDGTPKGETQYF. In DNA form, the CDR3 reads TGTGCCAGCAGCCAAGACGGGACACCTAAGGGGGAGACCCAGTACTTC.